This T cell receptor beta chain was obtained from a study of shared clonotypes between healthy human individuals. Whole-study results and caveats: Clonotype sharing across a handful of donors was observed for about 5.5% of naive CD4 clonotypes.

To note about this clone: Its antigen remains unknown.

In the original analysis: Filtering differed, since immunoSEQ gave only junction sequences and no quality scores. Profiling relied on immunoSEQ multiplex PCR, and the TCRdb table lists in-frame clones only, not all of them. The V and J calls and clone size come from that table; D and trimming were worked out from the DNA. Of around 720,000 clones detected, approximately 73% appear once; the ten largest clones hold more than 1.5%. Nashville, Tennessee was home to all donors, each a Caucasian adult. Division of CD4+ cells produced a CD45RA+ naive subset and a CD45RA-negative memory subset. CDR3 size: 14 residues.

This TCR derives from a woman in her twenties or thirties in good health. Material for sequencing was memory CD4+ T cells sorted from blood. Subset described: CD45RA-negative fraction. The gene calls are TRBV7-5 and TRBJ2-7; TRBD2 is the table's D call, not checked against the DNA. TRBV7-5 is tagged as a pseudogene. CDR3 sequence (DNA): TGTGTCAGAATCGAGGCTTACGCTACCTACGAGCAGTACTTC. It translates to CVRIEAYATYEQYF.